One TCR beta chain is described in this entry. Its antigen is not identified. Both RNA and DNA were isolated together from about 21-30 mg of bulk tissue that had not been sorted. The patients carried chronic HBV infection and had received no treatment. This sample is part of a study of tumor-infiltrating lymphocytes in primary liver carcinoma. Study observations and caveats: Representation across all five tumor regions was limited to only about 8-25% of top clones. Relative to tumor region pairs, the tumor-adjacent and tumor-blood pairs showed overlap that was lower.

Synthesis of TCR beta cDNA was carried out from around 540 ng total RNA with a constant-region primer. Modified slightly, ARM-PCR produced TCR beta libraries over three nested multiplex PCR rounds. TCRdb fed the multiplex PCR reads into MiXCR, producing one record per CDR3 protein. The table shows approximately 110,000 distinct CDR3 sequences, with 64% occurring only once. This clonotype was obtained from a woman aged 55-69 years with primary liver carcinoma and hepatitis B virus infection. The material sequenced was liver tumor tissue from sampling region 3. The subset denotes: tumor region T3, left-lateral pole.

CDR3 in amino acids: CAIRREPGNEQFF. CDR3 bases: TGTGCCATCAGGAGGGAGCCTGGAAATGAGCAGTTCTTC. The V and J genes are TRBV10-3 and TRBJ2-1; perhaps TRBD2 as D (5 bases). Germline V gene sequence: CDR1 ENHRY, CDR2 SYGVKD. CDR3 length: 13 residues. The V end lost 6 bases, the J end lost 7 bases, and 13 bases lay between the germline ends.